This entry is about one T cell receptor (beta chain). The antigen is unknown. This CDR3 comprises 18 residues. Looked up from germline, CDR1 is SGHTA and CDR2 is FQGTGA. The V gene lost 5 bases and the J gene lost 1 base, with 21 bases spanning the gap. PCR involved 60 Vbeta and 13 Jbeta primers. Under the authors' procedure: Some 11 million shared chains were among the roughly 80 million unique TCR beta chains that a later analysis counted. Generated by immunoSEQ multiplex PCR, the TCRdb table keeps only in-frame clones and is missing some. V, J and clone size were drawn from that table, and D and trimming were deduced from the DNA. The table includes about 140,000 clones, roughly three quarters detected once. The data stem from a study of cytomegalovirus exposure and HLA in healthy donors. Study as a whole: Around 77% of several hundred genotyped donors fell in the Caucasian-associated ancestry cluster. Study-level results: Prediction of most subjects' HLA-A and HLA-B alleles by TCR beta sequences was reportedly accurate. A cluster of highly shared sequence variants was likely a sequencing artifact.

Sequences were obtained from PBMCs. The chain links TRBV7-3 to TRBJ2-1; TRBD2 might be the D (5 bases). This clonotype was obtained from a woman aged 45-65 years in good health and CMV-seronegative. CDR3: CASSQTLAGSGSYNEQFF. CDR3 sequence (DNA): TGTGCCAGCAGCCAAACCCTGGCGGGTTCGGGGTCCTACAATGAGCAGTTCTTC.